This TCR beta chain was sequenced in a study of blood T cells in healthy people across ages. Then a second PCR, running roughly 7 to 11 cycles, was carried out with a sample-barcoded 5' primer and a J-beta primer mix. Through a template-switch adaptor with 12 random nucleotides, each cDNA molecule received a tag. TCRdb fed the 5' RACE reads into MiXCR, producing one record per CDR3 protein. The table lists about 640,000 distinct CDR3 sequences, around 54% of them singletons. Staff drew approximately 9.7 milliliters of peripheral blood from each donor. The length of the CDR3 is 14 residues. The germline V gene encodes CDR1 MNHEY and CDR2 SVGEGT. V shed 10 bases and J shed 4 bases, with 20 bases lying between them.

The sequence derives from a man between 60 and 75 years old in good health. Specimen: blood. The rearrangement links TRBV6-2 or TRBV6-3 to TRBJ2-7; D tentatively fits TRBD1 or TRBD2 (7 bases each). CDR3 DNA: TGTGCCAACAGCCCCAGGGGGGGAGGTTACGAGCAGTACTTC. As protein: CANSPRGGGYEQYF.